Below are 28 T cell receptor beta chains sequenced from a single sample in a study of cytomegalovirus exposure and HLA in healthy donors. The PCR contained 60 Vbeta and 13 Jbeta primers. Here immunoSEQ multiplex PCR was the method, and the copy in TCRdb shows in-frame clones only, minus some. The table lists more than 85,000 clones, roughly 69% of them singletons. The sequenced material came from PBMCs. These receptors all stem from a woman in her 70s in good health and CMV-seropositive.

The chain carries TRBV7-2 and TRBJ2-6; D is perhaps TRBD1 (5 bases). Germline CDR1 is SGHTA and CDR2 is FQGNSA. The CDR3 has 15 amino acids. The ends were cut back, 4 bases at V and 0 bases at J, with 7 bases in the middle. CDR3 sequence reads: CASSSDSSGANVLTF. DNA of the CDR3: TGTGCCAGCAGCTCAGACAGCTCTGGGGCCAACGTCCTGACTTTC.

The chain has TRBV5-1 and TRBJ2-2; D unresolved. Trimming removed 4 bases at V and 4 bases at J, with 14 bases between. The germline V gene has CDR1 SGHRS and CDR2 YFSETQ. The CDR3 extends over 15 amino acids. CDR3 sequence (DNA): TGCGCCAGCAGCCCGGGTCATGGTAGCACCGGGGAGCTGTTTTTT. This gives the protein CASSPGHGSTGELFF. The full variable domain, rest sourced from reference TRBV5-1 and TRBJ2-2, is KAGVTQTPRYLIKTRGQQVTLSCSPISGHRSVSWYQQTPGQGLQFLFEYFSETQRNKGNFPGRFSGRQFSNSRSEMNVSTLELGDSALYLCASSPGHGSTGELFFGEGSRLTVL.

This chain connects TRBV7-8 to TRBJ2-7, with 8 bases identical to TRBD1. V gave up 2 bases and J gave up 3 bases; unmatched junction bases: 15. CDR1 is SGHVS and CDR2 is FQNEAQ in the germline V gene. The CDR3 contains 18 residues. CDR3 DNA sequence: TGTGCCAGCAGCTTATCCCGGGAGTTGGGGACAGGCCGCTACGAGCAGTACTTC. This encodes CASSLSRELGTGRYEQYF.

The chain couples TRBV5-1 to TRBJ2-7, with 7 bases that match TRBD2. The CDR3 is made up of 15 amino acids. J lost 1 base, V lost 3 bases, and 7 bases had no gene match. CDR1 is SGHRS, CDR2 YFSETQ, per germline. For the CDR3, the DNA is TGCGCCAGCAGCTGGGGGGGAGGGGTTTCCTACGAGCAGTACTTC. Amino acids: CASSWGGGVSYEQYF. Together with reference TRBV5-1 and TRBJ2-7, the CDR3 gives the full variable domain: KAGVTQTPRYLIKTRGQQVTLSCSPISGHRSVSWYQQTPGQGLQFLFEYFSETQRNKGNFPGRFSGRQFSNSRSEMNVSTLELGDSALYLCASSWGGGVSYEQYFGPGTRLTVT.

The chain carries TRBV5-1 and TRBJ2-3, with 10 nucleotides matching TRBD2. The CDR3 totals 16 residues. V lost 3 bases and J lost 1; bases outside the gene matches: 5. Per germline, CDR1 SGHRS and CDR2 YFSETQ. The CDR3 is CASSSGTSGGTDTQYF. CDR3 DNA sequence: TGCGCCAGCAGCTCTGGAACTAGCGGGGGCACAGATACGCAGTATTTT.

The V and J genes are TRBV29-1 and TRBJ2-1; 13 nucleotides match TRBD2. The germline V gene has CDR1 SQVTM and CDR2 ANQGSEA. The CDR3 is made up of 19 amino acids. The V segment lost 6 bases and the J segment 4 bases; nucleotides outside the gene matches: 18. CDR3 region: CSVPRNPETSGGIYNEQFF. DNA for the CDR3: TGCAGCGTCCCCAGAAACCCAGAGACTAGCGGGGGGATATACAATGAGCAGTTCTTC.

V gene TRBV10-3 combines with J gene TRBJ2-5; 8 bases fit TRBD2. The germline V gene encodes CDR1 ENHRY and CDR2 SYGVKD. There are 16 residues in the CDR3. V was pared by 0 bases and J by 5 bases, with 8 bases of the junction left unmatched. CDR3 amino acids: CAISESSPAGVETQYF. CDR3 coding DNA: TGTGCCATCAGTGAGTCTAGTCCAGCGGGGGTGGAGACCCAGTACTTC.

A word on this clone: This CDR3 is also generated by other DNA sequences in the sample. Written as DNA, the CDR3 is TGTGCCAGCAGTTACGAGGGGGCAGGTGGCTACACCTTC. Protein: CASSYEGAGGYTF. The chain joins TRBV6-5 to TRBJ1-2, with TRBD1 matching 7 bases. This CDR3 has 13 residues. Looked up from germline, CDR1 is MNHEY and CDR2 is SVGAGI. The V segment lost 2 bases and the J segment 7 bases; nucleotides outside the gene matches: 4.

This chain joins TRBV7-9 and TRBJ1-4; D unclear. This CDR3 comprises 14 residues. Trimming left V 5 bases short and J 5 bases short, with 12 bases between. Looked up from germline, CDR1 is SEHNR and CDR2 is FQNEAQ (reference sequence). Written as DNA, the CDR3 is TGTGCCAGCAGCCCCGACGGGGTGAATGAAAAACTGTTTTTT. Translation: CASSPDGVNEKLFF.

The chain combines TRBV6-1 with TRBJ1-2; D gene unclear. CDR1 and CDR2 (germline): MNHNS, SASEGT. The CDR3 totals 12 residues. V was trimmed by 7 bases and J by 8 bases, leaving 14 bases between them. The CDR3 sequence is CASIQTTGGYTF. CDR3 bases: TGTGCCAGCATCCAGACTACCGGGGGCTACACCTTC.

J is TRBJ2-3 and V is TRBV5-1, with 9 bases aligning to TRBD1. This CDR3 comprises 16 residues. The J segment lost 1 base and the V segment lost 0 bases, leaving 3 bases of the junction unmatched. Germline V gene data show CDR1 as SGHRS and CDR2 as YFSETQ. The CDR3 coding sequence is TGCGCCAGCAGCTTGGCCGGACAGGGGCGCACAGATACGCAGTATTTT. Protein sequence: CASSLAGQGRTDTQYF.

This clone appeared once. The gene calls are TRBV6-6 and TRBJ2-7; 9 nucleotides agree with TRBD2. V was pared by 6 bases and J by 2 bases, with 8 bases of the junction left unmatched. Per germline, CDR1 MNHNY and CDR2 SVGAGI (reference sequence). The CDR3 runs 15 residues. CDR3 residues: CASRETSGRTYEQYF. CDR3 DNA: TGTGCCAGCAGGGAGACTAGCGGTCGTACCTACGAGCAGTACTTC.

This clone is a singleton in its sample. V gene TRBV27 combines with J gene TRBJ1-5; no clear D gene. Germline values: CDR1 MNHEY, CDR2 SMNVEV (reference sequence). The CDR3 consists of 15 residues. The V and J ends lost 3 bases and 0 bases respectively, with 9 bases between them. In DNA form, the CDR3 reads TGTGCCAGCAGTTTCAGTGTAAATAGCAATCAGCCCCAGCATTTT. This encodes CASSFSVNSNQPQHF.

This clone was observed a single time. The gene calls are TRBV19 and TRBJ1-5; 7 bases match TRBD1. V trimming: 5 bases; J trimming: 4 bases; junction bases outside the gene matches: 5. Germline CDR1 is LNHDA and CDR2 is SQIVND (reference sequence). There are 14 residues in the CDR3. CDR3 coding DNA: TGTGCCAGTAGTTCCCAGGGGGTGAATCAGCCCCAGCATTTT. It specifies CASSSQGVNQPQHF.

The chain employs TRBV7-2 and TRBJ2-3, with unresolved D. Germline V gene sequence: CDR1 SGHTA, CDR2 FQGNSA. This CDR3 contains 12 residues. Trimming cost V 6 bases and J 2 bases, with 6 bases left between them. For the CDR3, the DNA is TGTGCCAGCAGTCTCTACACAGATACGCAGTATTTT. It encodes CASSLYTDTQYF.

J is TRBJ2-1 and V is TRBV15; 12 nucleotides agree with TRBD2. V lost 6 bases, J lost 6 bases, and 3 bases stayed unmatched. The CDR3 covers 14 residues. Germline values: CDR1 LNHNV, CDR2 YYDKDF (reference sequence). The CDR3 protein is CATRLAGGPNEQFF. In DNA form, the CDR3 reads TGTGCCACCAGACTAGCGGGGGGCCCCAATGAGCAGTTCTTC.

The chain employs TRBV4-3 and TRBJ2-3; 10 bases are shared with TRBD2. Germline V gives CDR1 LGHNA, CDR2 YSLEER. This CDR3 has 17 residues. The V and J ends lost 6 bases and 2 bases, in that order; junction bases with no gene match: 11. DNA for the CDR3: TGCGCCAGCAGTCAGAGTCTAGCGGGAGTTTACACAGATACGCAGTATTTT. Translating it yields CASSQSLAGVYTDTQYF.

J is TRBJ2-7 and V is TRBV5-1, with 11 bases identical to TRBD1. V lost 3 bases, J lost 3 bases, and 2 bases stayed unmatched. Germline V gene data show CDR1 as SGHRS and CDR2 as YFSETQ. The CDR3 spans 14 residues. The CDR3 is CASSSGTGGYEQYF. CDR3 in DNA: TGCGCCAGCAGCTCCGGGACAGGGGGCTACGAGCAGTACTTC.

V usage is TRBV9 and J usage is TRBJ2-2; 8 bases are a match to TRBD2. Germline V CDR1 and CDR2: SGDLS, YYNGEE. V dropped 3 bases and J dropped 8; count of bases not matched to a gene: 6. CDR3 length: 14 amino acids. CDR3 protein: CASSAQGLAGELFF. For the CDR3, the DNA is TGTGCCAGCAGCGCCCAAGGACTAGCTGGGGAGCTGTTTTTT.

This chain uses TRBV7-8 with TRBJ2-5, with 8 bases that match TRBD2. J lost 5 bases, V lost 5 bases, and 19 bases had no gene match. The CDR3 is 18 amino acids. Germline assignment: CDR1 SGHVS and CDR2 FQNEAQ. CDR3 loop: CASSPRRLAGGPGETQYF. CDR3 coding DNA: TGTGCCAGCAGCCCACGGAGGCTTGCGGGGGGCCCGGGTGAGACCCAGTACTTC. The whole variable domain, remainder taken from reference TRBV7-8 and TRBJ2-5, is GAGVSQSPRYKVAKRGQDVALRCDPISGHVSLFWYQQALGQGPEFLTYFQNEAQLDKSGLPSDRFFAERPEGSVSTLKIQRTQQEDSAVYLCASSPRRLAGGPGETQYFGPGTRLLVL.

This rearrangement joins TRBV6-5 to TRBJ2-7; 11 nucleotides match TRBD2. Germline values: CDR1 MNHEY, CDR2 SVGAGI. J gave up 2 bases and V 7 bases, and 4 bases lay outside the gene matches. The CDR3 is made up of 14 amino acids. DNA of the CDR3: TGTGCCAGCATCCGACTAGCGGGGCCCTACGAGCAGTACTTC. Its protein is CASIRLAGPYEQYF.

This chain joins TRBV5-1 and TRBJ2-6, with 12 nucleotides matching TRBD2. Germline trimming cut 8 bases from V and 0 bases from J; bases unmatched to any gene: 3. Germline V gives CDR1 SGHRS, CDR2 YFSETQ. The CDR3 length is 16 residues. The CDR3 DNA reads TGCGCCAGTAGACTAGCGGGGGACTCTGGGGCCAACGTCCTGACTTTC. As protein: CASRLAGDSGANVLTF.

This sequence joins TRBV20-1 and TRBJ2-7; D may be TRBD1 (5 bases). Germline V gene data show CDR1 as DFQATT and CDR2 as SNEGSKA (reference sequence). Trimming took off 3 bases at V and 4 bases at J, with 7 bases between the two ends. The CDR3 is 11 residues long. The CDR3 coding sequence is TGCAGTGCTAGCCCAGGGTACGAGCAGTACTTC. It is translated as CSASPGYEQYF.

This clone was detected only a few times. V gene TRBV30 combines with J gene TRBJ2-2; no definite D call. This CDR3 is 14 amino acids long. The V end was cut by 0 bases, the J end by 4 bases, with 9 bases between. CDR1 GTSNPN and CDR2 SVGIG come from the germline V gene (reference sequence). CDR3 residues: CAWSVGSFTGELFF. CDR3 DNA sequence: TGTGCCTGGAGTGTGGGCTCATTCACCGGGGAGCTGTTTTTT.

Here the CDR3 DNA reads TGTGCCAGCAGTGAACAGGGGGCGCTGGGTACTGAAGCTTTCTTT. Its translation: CASSEQGALGTEAFF. The V call is TRBV2, the J call TRBJ1-1; TRBD1 aligns across 8 bases. The ends lost 2 bases at V and 5 bases at J; junction bases unmatched: 7. The CDR3 runs 15 residues. Looked up from germline, CDR1 is SNHLY and CDR2 is FYNNEI.

The rearrangement joins TRBV2 to TRBJ2-3, with a tentative D call TRBD2 (6 bases). The CDR3 totals 13 residues. Deletions cut 6 bases from V and 1 base from J, with 8 bases between. Germline V gene sequence: CDR1 SNHLY, CDR2 FYNNEI. CDR3 DNA sequence: TGTGCCAGCAGGGCTAGCGGCACAGATACGCAGTATTTT. Translation: CASRASGTDTQYF.

The chain recombines TRBV7-2 with TRBJ2-3, with 10 bases identical to TRBD2. The germline V gene has CDR1 SGHTA and CDR2 FQGNSA. This CDR3 has 15 amino acids. Trimming removed 2 bases from V and 5 bases from J; junction bases left unmatched: 4. The CDR3 sequence: CASSLSGGVIDTQYF. The CDR3 bases are TGTGCCAGCAGCTTAAGCGGGGGGGTTATAGATACGCAGTATTTT. Full variable domain (outside the CDR3, taken from reference TRBV7-2 and TRBJ2-3): GAGVSQSPSNKVTEKGKDVELRCDPISGHTALYWYRQSLGQGLEFLIYFQGNSAPDKSGLPSDRFSAERTGGSVSTLTIQRTQQEDSAVYLCASSLSGGVIDTQYFGPGTRLTVL.

This chain connects TRBV21-1 to TRBJ2-3; no DNA check was done on the table's D call, TRBD2. TRBV21-1 counts as a pseudogene. The CDR3 has 16 residues. The CDR3: CASSKETLAETDTQYF. The CDR3 DNA reads TGTGCCAGCAGCAAAGAGACACTAGCGGAAACAGATACGCAGTATTTT.